The TCR beta chain under discussion was sequenced for a study of blood T cell repertoires in COVID-19. Study-wide context: PBMCs, B-cell-depleted T cells, or T cells were the source of the cDNA or gDNA that made up the material.

V was pared by 3 bases and J by 0 bases, with 15 bases between. The length of the CDR3 is 17 residues. The V gene's germline CDR1 is SGHRS and CDR2 YFSETQ. Some clones are missing from TCRdb's copy, which holds only in-frame ones; the method was immunoSEQ multiplex PCR. This table holds 250,000 to 350,000 clones, more than 75% found once. Participants, 18 to 89 years old, spanned approximately 25 US areas. Input material: PBMCs or T cells enriched from blood (not recorded which). V and J are TRBV5-1 and TRBJ1-4; weak D call: TRBD1 (5 bases). The TCR originated in a woman in her 30s who had recovered from COVID-19. CDR3: CASSWGVNFATNEKLFF. CDR3 bases: TGCGCCAGCAGCTGGGGGGTTAATTTTGCAACTAATGAAAAACTGTTTTTT.